The 27 T cell receptor beta chains presented below share a single source sample, sequenced in a study of metastatic and nonmetastatic thyroid tumors. TCRdb re-analyzed the PCR reads using MiXCR. Of tens of thousands of clones listed, approximately 13% were seen once; the top ten hold approximately 9.5%. No patient received treatment before thyroid surgery. Sequenced: blood. The receptors come from a female donor with papillary thyroid cancer or a benign thyroid nodule (not recorded which). Some clones in this sample may be carry-over from other donors' samples.

This clone was detected ten times or more. The V gene is TRBV24-1, the J gene TRBJ2-7, with D perhaps matching TRBD1 or TRBD2 (7 bases each). CDR1 KGHDR and CDR2 SFDVKD come from the germline V gene. V lost 5 bases and J 6 bases, leaving 25 bases between the germline ends. This CDR3 has 17 residues. DNA for the CDR3: TGTGCCACCAGTGGTCCGGGTTGGGACAGCGGGGCCTCCGAGCAGTACTTC. This gives the protein CATSGPGWDSGASEQYF.

This clone showed up many times. This chain joins TRBV15 and TRBJ2-3, with a possible D match to TRBD2 (6 bases). This CDR3 region has 14 residues. CDR1 and CDR2 (germline): LNHNV, YYDKDF (reference sequence). With 0 bases removed from V and 4 bases from J, the gap between germline ends came to 8 bases. The CDR3 sequence: CATSRDWGADTQYF. CDR3 in DNA: TGTGCCACCAGCAGAGATTGGGGGGCAGATACGCAGTATTTT.

The chain has TRBV6-1 and TRBJ2-7; D ambiguous. CDR1 and CDR2 from the germline V gene are MNHNS and SASEGT. Trimming removed 7 bases at V and 0 bases at J, with 13 bases between. The CDR3 contains 14 residues. The CDR3 here is CASTPRSTSYEQYF. The CDR3 region has the DNA TGTGCCAGCACCCCGAGGTCGACCTCCTACGAGCAGTACTTC.

This clone was detected many times. V usage is TRBV14 and J usage is TRBJ2-1; D possibly matches TRBD1 or TRBD2 (6 bases each). Deletions cut 4 bases from V and 5 bases from J, with 15 bases between. The CDR3 totals 15 residues. CDR1 and CDR2 from the germline V gene are SGHDN and FVKESK. The CDR3 is CASSPRGRGDNEQFF. CDR3 bases: TGTGCCAGCAGCCCCCGGGGTAGGGGGGACAATGAGCAGTTCTTC.

This clone was found many times. This chain uses TRBV5-5 with TRBJ1-3; D ambiguous. V gave up 4 bases and J gave up 0 bases, with 14 bases separating them. Germline V gene data show CDR1 as SGHKS and CDR2 as YYEKEE (reference sequence). The CDR3 totals 16 residues. CDR3 coding DNA: TGTGCCAGCAGCGTCGGACTGACGAGCTCTGGAAACACCATATATTTT. It specifies CASSVGLTSSGNTIYF.

This clone was observed many times. The same CDR3 is also encoded by other DNA sequences in this sample. The chain carries TRBV25-1 and TRBJ1-2, with D maybe TRBD1 (5 bases). The CDR3 is 18 amino acids. Trimming removed 4 bases at V and 3 bases at J, with 24 bases between. CDR1 MGHDK and CDR2 SYGVNS come from the germline V gene. DNA of the CDR3: TGTGCCAGCAGTGGGGACCTCGGGTACTCTTACCCGGACTATGGCTACACCTTC. Translation gives CASSGDLGYSYPDYGYTF.

In this sample, this clone turned up many times. This chain joins TRBV6-1 and TRBJ2-3; 8 bases fit TRBD1. This CDR3 is 15 amino acids long. Looked up from germline, CDR1 is MNHNS and CDR2 is SASEGT. The trim removed 7 bases at V and 3 bases at J, leaving 9 bases unmatched. The CDR3 sequence is CASTFGTGWTDTQYF. Written as DNA, the CDR3 is TGTGCCAGCACCTTTGGGACAGGCTGGACAGATACGCAGTATTTT.

This clone was observed at least ten times. The V gene is TRBV19, the J gene TRBJ2-7; 7 bases are shared with TRBD2. CDR3 length: 14 amino acids. CDR1 and CDR2 from the germline V gene are LNHDA and SQIVND (reference sequence). V shed 6 bases, J shed 3 bases, and the junction held 8 bases outside the gene matches. The CDR3 DNA reads as TGTGCCAGTAGCCCCGACAGCGGGAACTACGAGCAGTACTTC. It encodes CASSPDSGNYEQYF. The whole variable domain, remainder taken from reference TRBV19 and TRBJ2-7, is DGGITQSPKYLFRKEGQNVTLSCEQNLNHDAMYWYRQDPGQGLRLIYYSQIVNDFQKGDIAEGYSVSREKKESFPLTVTSAQKNPTAFYLCASSPDSGNYEQYFGPGTRLTVT.

This clone was detected many times. J is TRBJ2-7 and V is TRBV28, with D tentatively TRBD1 or TRBD2 (5 bases each). This CDR3 has 13 amino acids. Germline V gives CDR1 MDHEN, CDR2 SYDVKM. The germline V and J ends were trimmed by 7 bases and 2 bases, with 12 bases remaining between them. CDR3 loop: CASIPGAAYEQYF. The CDR3, as DNA: TGTGCCAGCATACCCGGGGCCGCCTACGAGCAGTACTTC. The whole variable domain, remainder taken from reference TRBV28 and TRBJ2-7, is DVKVTQSSRYLVKRTGEKVFLECVQDMDHENMFWYRQDPGLGLRLIYFSYDVKMKEKGDIPEGYSVSREKKERFSLILESASTNQTSMYLCASIPGAAYEQYFGPGTRLTVT.

This clone was counted many times. V and J are TRBV18 and TRBJ2-2, with D perhaps matching TRBD2 (5 bases). Trimming pared 1 base from V and 6 bases from J, leaving 12 bases between. This CDR3 has 15 residues. CDR1 and CDR2 from the germline V gene are KGHSH and LQKENI. The chain's CDR3 is CASSPQREIAGELFF. CDR3 coding DNA: TGTGCCAGCTCACCACAAAGGGAGATTGCCGGGGAGCTGTTTTTT.

This clone came up a few times. The chain links TRBV6-4 to TRBJ2-5; 10 nucleotides align to TRBD2. The germline CDR1 and CDR2 sequences are MRHNA and SNTAGT. The CDR3 loop spans 19 amino acids. J was trimmed by 3 bases and V by 0 bases; bases with no gene match: 13. CDR3 residues: CASSDSTSGKDWGKETQYF. The CDR3 DNA is TGTGCCAGCAGTGACTCCACTAGCGGGAAGGATTGGGGGAAAGAGACCCAGTACTTC.

The table lists this clone with many counts. Other DNA sequences in this specimen translate into the identical CDR3. CDR3 amino acids: CSARQGALDGYTF. The CDR3 region has the DNA TGCAGTGCTAGACAGGGGGCGCTTGATGGCTACACCTTC. The rearrangement links TRBV20-1 to TRBJ1-2; 8 bases are shared with TRBD1. Germline V lookup: CDR1 DFQATT, CDR2 SNEGSKA (reference sequence). V lost 2 bases and J lost 6; bases outside the gene matches: 5. CDR3 length: 13 amino acids.

This clone was counted ten times or more. The chain links TRBV4-1 to TRBJ2-7, with D perhaps assigned TRBD1 or TRBD2 (5 bases each). Trimming took 1 base from V and 4 from J, leaving 11 bases between them. This CDR3 has 14 residues. From germline, CDR1 is MGHRA and CDR2 YSYEKL. CDR3 coding DNA: TGCGCCAGCAGCCAAGTAAGGGGACCTTACGAGCAGTACTTC. This translates into CASSQVRGPYEQYF.

The count of this clone is one. The junction and the germline gene differ at one end; a read error may be behind it. The J gene is TRBJ2-2, the V gene TRBV7-8; 10 nucleotides align to TRBD2. This CDR3 is built from 16 residues. Germline V lookup: CDR1 SGHVS, CDR2 FQNEAQ. CDR3 in DNA: TGTGCCAGCAGCTTCAGCGGGAGGGTAAGCACCTGGGAGCTGTTTTTT. This translates into CASSFSGRVSTWELFF.

Ten or more counts support this clone. The CDR3 sequence is CSACQGMNTEAFF. The CDR3 DNA follows: TGCAGTGCCTGCCAGGGTATGAACACTGAAGCTTTCTTT. V and J are TRBV20-1 and TRBJ1-1; D possibly corresponds to TRBD1 (5 bases). The CDR3 length is 13 residues. Germline V gene lookup returns CDR1 DFQATT and CDR2 SNEGSKA (reference sequence). The V gene lost 6 bases and the J gene lost 0 bases, with 11 bases spanning the gap.

This chain connects TRBV7-2 to TRBJ1-5; TRBD1 matches 8 bases. This CDR3 has 15 residues. V trimming: 5 bases; J trimming: 4 bases; junction bases outside the gene matches: 7. CDR1 and CDR2 from the germline V gene are SGHTA and FQGNSA. In nucleotides, the CDR3 is TGTGCCAGCAGCGCTCAGGGGGCTATGAATCAGCCCCAGCATTTT. Translated, it gives CASSAQGAMNQPQHF.

This clone has at least ten counts. The chain employs TRBV20-1 and TRBJ2-1, with 8 positions matching TRBD2. The junction had 5 bases not matched to a gene; V was cut back by 4 bases and J by 3 bases. The CDR3 extends over 14 amino acids. Germline CDR1 and CDR2: DFQATT and SNEGSKA (reference sequence). CDR3 nucleotide sequence: TGCAGTGCTACAACTAGCGGAGTCTACAATGAGCAGTTCTTC. Its protein is CSATTSGVYNEQFF.

The chain uses TRBV3-1 and TRBJ2-1, with D perhaps matching TRBD1 or TRBD2 (5 bases each). CDR3 length: 13 residues. V lost 5 bases, J lost 8 bases, and 13 bases lay in between. Germline V gives CDR1 LGHDT, CDR2 YNNKEL (reference sequence). The CDR3 DNA reads as TGTGCCAGCAGCGGACCCAGGGACCATGAGCAGTTCTTC. It encodes CASSGPRDHEQFF.

About this clone itself: A much larger clone lies a single base off, so this may be a read error. The limits of the CDR3 on the DNA are not certain, so only TCRdb's listed CDR3 is given. The chain employs TRBV27 and TRBJ2-5; the table calls TRBD1, which could not be checked here. The CDR3 spans 15 residues, counting both ends. The germline V gene has CDR1 MNHEY and CDR2 SMNVEV (reference sequence). CDR3 region: CTSSSSTGIRETQYF.

This clone appeared a few times. The chain couples TRBV28 to TRBJ2-3; D is possibly TRBD2 (6 bases). Germline V CDR1 and CDR2: MDHEN, SYDVKM. The CDR3 sequence is 15 residues long. The germline V and J ends were trimmed by 3 bases and 3 bases, with 13 bases remaining between them. The CDR3 DNA reads TGTGCCAGCAGTTTTGGGACGGGAGTAACAGATACGCAGTATTTT. Protein: CASSFGTGVTDTQYF.

In regard to this clone: One junction end does not reproduce the germline sequence, and a read error may be involved. Additional DNA sequences in this sample encode the identical CDR3. This rearrangement joins TRBV6-1 to TRBJ2-7, with D perhaps matching TRBD1 or TRBD2 (5 bases each). The CDR3 has 16 residues. Germline CDR1 reads MNHNS; CDR2 reads SASEGT. The CDR3 protein is CASRAGTSGSNYEQYF. In DNA form, the CDR3 reads TGTGCCAGCAGGGCCGGGACCAGCGGTTCTAACTACGAGCAATACTTC.

This clone has ten or more counts. The chain is built from TRBV29-1 and TRBJ1-2, with D unresolved. Trimming took 6 bases from V and 4 from J, leaving 21 bases between them. The length of the CDR3 is 15 residues. Germline CDR1 is SQVTM and CDR2 is ANQGSEA. CDR3: CSVLLRGDHGYGYTF. The CDR3 DNA follows: TGCAGCGTCCTCCTCCGAGGAGATCATGGCTATGGCTACACCTTC. Supplemented by reference TRBV29-1 and TRBJ1-2, the full variable domain reads SAVISQKPSRDICQRGTSLTIQCQVDSQVTMMFWYRQQPGQSLTLIATANQGSEATYESGFVIDKFPISRPNLTFSTLTVSNMSPEDSSIYLCSVLLRGDHGYGYTFGSGTRLTVV.

This clone has ten or more counts. The chain uses TRBV28 and TRBJ1-2, with 7 bases fitting TRBD1. This CDR3 contains 15 residues. Germline CDR1 is MDHEN and CDR2 is SYDVKM. V lost 6 bases, J lost 4 bases, and 11 bases stayed unmatched. The CDR3 reads CASSQPAGTVYGYTF. The CDR3 DNA is TGTGCCAGCAGCCAACCAGCCGGGACAGTCTATGGCTACACCTTC.

This clone has at least ten counts. The genes are TRBV2 and TRBJ1-5; TRBD1 is a possible D gene (6 bases). CDR1 SNHLY and CDR2 FYNNEI come from the germline V gene. V was trimmed by 8 bases and J by 7 bases, leaving 6 bases between them. The CDR3 loop spans 10 amino acids. Here the CDR3 reads CASGGQPQHF. CDR3 nucleotide sequence: TGTGCCAGCGGGGGCCAGCCCCAGCATTTT.

The table lists this clone with a few counts. The gene calls are TRBV28 and TRBJ2-1, with a tentative D call TRBD2 (6 bases). The V end lost 6 bases, the J end lost 10 bases, and 22 bases lay between the germline ends. Germline loops: CDR1 MDHEN, CDR2 SYDVKM. This CDR3 is 15 amino acids long. The CDR3 region has the DNA TGTGCCAGCAGCGTGAAGGGAGGCCTCTCCTACGAGCAGTTCTTC. Translation: CASSVKGGLSYEQFF.

This clone was found many times. The V call is TRBV5-1, the J call TRBJ2-1; D gene unclear. Germline V gene data show CDR1 as SGHRS and CDR2 as YFSETQ. The CDR3 consists of 17 residues. Trimming stripped 4 bases from V and 10 bases from J, with 27 bases between. The CDR3 DNA is TGCGCCAGCAGCCCAGTGATTGGTGGCGAAGTTCCCCTGGAGCAGTTCTTC. As protein: CASSPVIGGEVPLEQFF. Combining the CDR3 with reference TRBV5-1 and TRBJ2-1 gives the whole variable domain KAGVTQTPRYLIKTRGQQVTLSCSPISGHRSVSWYQQTPGQGLQFLFEYFSETQRNKGNFPGRFSGRQFSNSRSEMNVSTLELGDSALYLCASSPVIGGEVPLEQFFGPGTRLTVL.

This clone was observed at least ten times. V is TRBV6-1 and J is TRBJ2-1, with D uncertain. V lost 6 bases to trimming and J lost 7 bases, with 10 bases between them. The length of the CDR3 is 12 residues. The V gene's germline CDR1 is MNHNS and CDR2 SASEGT. The CDR3 DNA reads TGTGCCAGCAGGCGACTGGAAAATGAGCAGTTCTTC. Protein: CASRRLENEQFF.